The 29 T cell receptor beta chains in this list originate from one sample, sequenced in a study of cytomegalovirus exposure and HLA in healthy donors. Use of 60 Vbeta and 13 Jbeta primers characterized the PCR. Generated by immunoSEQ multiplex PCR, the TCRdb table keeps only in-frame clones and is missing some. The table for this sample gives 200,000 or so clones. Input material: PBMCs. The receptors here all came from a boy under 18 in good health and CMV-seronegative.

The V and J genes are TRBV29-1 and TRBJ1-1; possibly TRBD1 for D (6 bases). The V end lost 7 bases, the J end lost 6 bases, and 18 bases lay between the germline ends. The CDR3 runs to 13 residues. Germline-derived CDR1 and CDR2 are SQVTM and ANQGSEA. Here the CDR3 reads CSGSSTGLAEAFF. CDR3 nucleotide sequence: TGCAGCGGCTCCTCTACAGGGCTCGCTGAAGCTTTCTTT.

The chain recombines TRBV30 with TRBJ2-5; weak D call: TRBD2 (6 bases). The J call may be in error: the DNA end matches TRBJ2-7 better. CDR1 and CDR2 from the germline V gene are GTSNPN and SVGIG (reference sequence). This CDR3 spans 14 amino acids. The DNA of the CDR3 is TGTGCCTGGAGTCAGACTAGTCAAAGAAGCGAGCAGTACTTC. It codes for CAWSQTSQRSEQYF.

CDR3 loop: CASSSPGRGLSYEQYF. The CDR3 DNA reads as TGTGCCAGCAGCTCCCCAGGCAGGGGGCTTTCCTACGAGCAGTACTTC. V usage is TRBV5-4 and J usage is TRBJ2-7; 8 positions match TRBD1. This CDR3 has 16 residues. The germline gives CDR1 SGHNT, CDR2 YYREEE (reference sequence). J lost 1 base, V lost 3 bases, and 9 bases had no gene match. The full variable domain, completed using reference TRBV5-4 and TRBJ2-7, is ETGVTQSPTHLIKTRGQQVTLRCSSQSGHNTVSWYQQALGQGPQFIFQYYREEENGRGNFPPRFSGLQFPNYSSELNVNALELDDSALYLCASSSPGRGLSYEQYFGPGTRLTVT.

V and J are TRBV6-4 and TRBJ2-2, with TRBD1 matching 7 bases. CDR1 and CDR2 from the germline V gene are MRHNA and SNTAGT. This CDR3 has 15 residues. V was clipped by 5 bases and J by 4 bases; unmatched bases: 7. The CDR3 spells CASSTGVGLTGELFF. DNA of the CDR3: TGTGCCAGCAGTACAGGGGTCGGTCTCACCGGGGAGCTGTTTTTT.

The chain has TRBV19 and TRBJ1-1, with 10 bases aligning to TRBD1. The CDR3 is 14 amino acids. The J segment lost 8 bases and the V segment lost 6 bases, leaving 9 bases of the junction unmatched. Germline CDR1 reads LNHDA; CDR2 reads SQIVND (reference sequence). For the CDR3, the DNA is TGTGCCAGTAGACTGGGACAGGGGCCTCGGGAAGCTTTCTTT. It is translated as CASRLGQGPREAFF.

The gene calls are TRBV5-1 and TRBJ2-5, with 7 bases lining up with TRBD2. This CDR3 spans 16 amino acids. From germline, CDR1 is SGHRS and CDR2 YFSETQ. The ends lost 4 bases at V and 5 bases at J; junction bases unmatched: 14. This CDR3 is CASSILGGTAGETQYF. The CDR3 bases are TGCGCCAGCAGCATCCTAGGAGGCACAGCGGGGGAGACCCAGTACTTC.

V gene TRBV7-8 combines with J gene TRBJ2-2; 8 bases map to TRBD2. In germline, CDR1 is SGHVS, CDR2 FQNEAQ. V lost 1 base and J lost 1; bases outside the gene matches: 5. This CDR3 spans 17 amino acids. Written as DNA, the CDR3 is TGTGCCAGCAGCTTAGGTGTGGCGGGGGGGAACACCGGGGAGCTGTTTTTT. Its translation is CASSLGVAGGNTGELFF.

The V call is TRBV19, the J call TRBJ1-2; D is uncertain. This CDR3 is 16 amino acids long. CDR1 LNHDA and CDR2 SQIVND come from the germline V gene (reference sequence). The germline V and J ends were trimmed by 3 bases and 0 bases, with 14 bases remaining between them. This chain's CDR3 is CASSISYSDSNYGYTF. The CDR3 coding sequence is TGTGCCAGTAGTATCAGTTACAGTGATTCTAACTATGGCTACACCTTC.

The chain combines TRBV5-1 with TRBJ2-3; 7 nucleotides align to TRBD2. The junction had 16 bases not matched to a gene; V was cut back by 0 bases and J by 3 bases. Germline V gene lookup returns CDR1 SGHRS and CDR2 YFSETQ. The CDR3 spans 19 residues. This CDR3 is CASSLGLALLQPRTDTQYF. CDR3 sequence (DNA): TGCGCCAGCAGCTTGGGACTAGCCCTCCTCCAACCTAGGACAGATACGCAGTATTTT.

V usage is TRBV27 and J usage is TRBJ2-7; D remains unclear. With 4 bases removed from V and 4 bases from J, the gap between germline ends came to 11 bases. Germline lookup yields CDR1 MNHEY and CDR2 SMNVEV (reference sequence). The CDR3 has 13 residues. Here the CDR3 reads CASSYGTGYEQYF. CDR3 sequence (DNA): TGTGCCAGCAGTTACGGCACCGGGTACGAGCAGTACTTC.

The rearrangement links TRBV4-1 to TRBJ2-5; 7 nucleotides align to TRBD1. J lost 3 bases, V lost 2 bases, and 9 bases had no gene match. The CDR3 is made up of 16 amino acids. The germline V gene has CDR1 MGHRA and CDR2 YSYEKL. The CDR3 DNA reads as TGCGCCAGCAGCCAATATCGGGACAGAGGTAAAGAGACCCAGTACTTC. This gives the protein CASSQYRDRGKETQYF.

Here the CDR3 DNA reads TGTGCCAGCAGCGTCGGGACAGTCTCTGGAAACACCATATATTTT. It specifies CASSVGTVSGNTIYF. The chain combines TRBV5-4 with TRBJ1-3; 7 nucleotides match TRBD1. Germline-derived CDR1 and CDR2 are SGHNT and YYREEE (reference sequence). This CDR3 region has 15 residues. Trimming took 4 bases from V and 0 from J; bases not matched to a gene: 4.

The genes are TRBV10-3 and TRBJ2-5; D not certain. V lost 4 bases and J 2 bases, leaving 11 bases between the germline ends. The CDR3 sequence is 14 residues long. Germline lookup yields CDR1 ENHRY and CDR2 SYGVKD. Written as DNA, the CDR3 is TGTGCCATCAGTGGCGGCAGCAGTCAAGAGACCCAGTACTTC. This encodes CAISGGSSQETQYF.

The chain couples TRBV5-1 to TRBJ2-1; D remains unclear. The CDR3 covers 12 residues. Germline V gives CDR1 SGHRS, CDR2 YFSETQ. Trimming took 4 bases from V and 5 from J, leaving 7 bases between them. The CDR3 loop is CASSLEDNEQFF. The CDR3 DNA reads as TGCGCCAGCAGCCTCGAGGACAATGAGCAGTTCTTC.

CDR3 sequence reads: CATTGNNQNQPQHF. The CDR3, as DNA: TGTGCCACCACCGGGAACAACCAGAATCAGCCCCAGCATTTT. The chain links TRBV7-9 to TRBJ1-5; D is ambiguous. V lost 10 bases and J lost 4, with 17 bases in between. The length of the CDR3 is 14 residues. Germline values: CDR1 SEHNR, CDR2 FQNEAQ (reference sequence). Variable domain in full (rest from reference TRBV7-9 and TRBJ1-5): DTGVSQNPRHKITKRGQNVTFRCDPISEHNRLYWYRQTLGQGPEFLTYFQNEAQLEKSRLLSDRFSAERPKGSFSTLEIQRTEQGDSAMYLCATTGNNQNQPQHFGDGTRLSIL.

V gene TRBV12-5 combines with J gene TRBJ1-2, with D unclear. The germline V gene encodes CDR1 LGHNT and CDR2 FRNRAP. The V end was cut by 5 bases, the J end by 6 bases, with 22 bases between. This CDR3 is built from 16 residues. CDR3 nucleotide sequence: TGTGCTAGTGGTCTACCTCAAGGGAGACTGCCCCATGGCTACACCTTC. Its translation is CASGLPQGRLPHGYTF. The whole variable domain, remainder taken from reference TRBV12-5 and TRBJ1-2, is DARVTQTPRHKVTEMGQEVTMRCQPILGHNTVFWYRQTMMQGLELLAYFRNRAPLDDSGMPKDRFSAEMPDATLATLKIQPSEPRDSAVYFCASGLPQGRLPHGYTFGSGTRLTVV.

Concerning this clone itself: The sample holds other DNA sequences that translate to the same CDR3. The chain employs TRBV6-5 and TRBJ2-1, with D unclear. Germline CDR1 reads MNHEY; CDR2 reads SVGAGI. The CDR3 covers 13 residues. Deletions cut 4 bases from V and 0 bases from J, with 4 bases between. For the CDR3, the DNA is TGTGCCAGCAGTTCTAGCTCCTACAATGAGCAGTTCTTC. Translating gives CASSSSSYNEQFF.

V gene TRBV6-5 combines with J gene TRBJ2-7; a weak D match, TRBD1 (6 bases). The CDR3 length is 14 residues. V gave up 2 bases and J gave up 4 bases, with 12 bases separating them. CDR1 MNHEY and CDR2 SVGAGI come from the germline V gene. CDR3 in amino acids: CASSYTRDTYEQYF. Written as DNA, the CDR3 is TGTGCCAGCAGTTACACTCGGGACACTTACGAGCAGTACTTC.

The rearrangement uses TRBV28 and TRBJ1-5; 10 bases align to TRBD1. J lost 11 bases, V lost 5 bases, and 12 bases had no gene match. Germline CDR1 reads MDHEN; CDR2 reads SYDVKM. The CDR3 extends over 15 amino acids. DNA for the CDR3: TGTGCCAGCAGTCCCCACCCCGGGACAGGGGAGGCCCAGCATTTT. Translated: CASSPHPGTGEAQHF. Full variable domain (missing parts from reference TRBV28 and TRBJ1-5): DVKVTQSSRYLVKRTGEKVFLECVQDMDHENMFWYRQDPGLGLRLIYFSYDVKMKEKGDIPEGYSVSREKKERFSLILESASTNQTSMYLCASSPHPGTGEAQHFGDGTRLSIL.

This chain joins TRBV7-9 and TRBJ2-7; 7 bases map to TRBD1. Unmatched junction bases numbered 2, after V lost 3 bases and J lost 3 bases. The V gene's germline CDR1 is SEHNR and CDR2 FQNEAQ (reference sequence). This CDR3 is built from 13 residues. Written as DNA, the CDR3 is TGTGCCAGCAGCTTCGACAGGGTCTACGAGCAGTACTTC. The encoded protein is CASSFDRVYEQYF.

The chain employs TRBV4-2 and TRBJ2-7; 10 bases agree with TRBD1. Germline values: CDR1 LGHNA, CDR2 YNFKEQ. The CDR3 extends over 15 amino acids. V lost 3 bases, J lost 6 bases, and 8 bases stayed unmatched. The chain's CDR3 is CASSQTDRGRGEQYF. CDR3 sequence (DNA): TGTGCCAGCAGCCAGACCGACAGGGGGCGCGGCGAGCAGTACTTC.

This chain's CDR3 is CASSQETGGVNTIYF. CDR3 coding DNA: TGCGCCAGCAGCCAGGAGACAGGGGGCGTAAACACCATATATTTT. This chain uses TRBV4-3 with TRBJ1-3; 10 bases line up with TRBD1. Trimming at V came to 3 bases and at J to 6 bases, leaving 5 bases not matched to a gene. The CDR3 is made up of 15 amino acids. Per the germline V gene, CDR1 is LGHNA and CDR2 is YSLEER.

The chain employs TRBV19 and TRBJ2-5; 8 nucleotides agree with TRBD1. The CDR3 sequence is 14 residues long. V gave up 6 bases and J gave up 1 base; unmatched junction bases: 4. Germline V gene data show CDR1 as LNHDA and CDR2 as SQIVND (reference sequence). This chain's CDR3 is CASSRTGPQETQYF. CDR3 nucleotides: TGTGCCAGTAGCCGGACAGGGCCCCAAGAGACCCAGTACTTC.

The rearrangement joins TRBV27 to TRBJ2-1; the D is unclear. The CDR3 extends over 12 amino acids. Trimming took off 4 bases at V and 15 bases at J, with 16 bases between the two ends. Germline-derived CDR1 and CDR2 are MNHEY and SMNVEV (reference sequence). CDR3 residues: CASSSSNPGLFF. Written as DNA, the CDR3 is TGTGCCAGCAGTTCCTCCAACCCAGGTCTGTTCTTC.

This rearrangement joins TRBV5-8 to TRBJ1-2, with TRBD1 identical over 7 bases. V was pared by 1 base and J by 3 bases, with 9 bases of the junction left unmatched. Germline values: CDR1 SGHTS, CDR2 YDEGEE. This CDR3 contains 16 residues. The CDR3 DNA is TGTGCCAGCAGCTTGTATATTACAGGGGAGGACTATGGCTACACCTTC. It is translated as CASSLYITGEDYGYTF.

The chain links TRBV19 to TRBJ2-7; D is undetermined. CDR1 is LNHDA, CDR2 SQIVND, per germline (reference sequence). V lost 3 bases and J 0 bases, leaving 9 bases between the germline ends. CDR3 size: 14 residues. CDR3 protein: CASSIAASSYEQYF. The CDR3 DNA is TGTGCCAGTAGTATTGCGGCCAGCTCCTACGAGCAGTACTTC.

CDR3 loop: CASSSPTGNLVEQYF. In DNA form, the CDR3 reads TGTGCCAGCAGCTCCCCGACAGGCAACCTTGTCGAGCAGTACTTC. The gene calls are TRBV11-1 and TRBJ2-7; D may be TRBD1 (6 bases). There are 15 residues in the CDR3. V was shortened by 4 bases and J by 6 bases, with 19 bases between the two germline ends. Germline values: CDR1 SGHAT, CDR2 FQDESV (reference sequence).

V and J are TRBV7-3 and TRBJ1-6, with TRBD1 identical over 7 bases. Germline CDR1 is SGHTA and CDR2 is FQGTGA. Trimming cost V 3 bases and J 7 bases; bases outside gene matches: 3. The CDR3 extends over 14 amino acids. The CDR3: CASSFGTANSPLHF. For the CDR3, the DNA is TGTGCCAGCAGCTTCGGGACAGCCAATTCACCCCTCCACTTT.

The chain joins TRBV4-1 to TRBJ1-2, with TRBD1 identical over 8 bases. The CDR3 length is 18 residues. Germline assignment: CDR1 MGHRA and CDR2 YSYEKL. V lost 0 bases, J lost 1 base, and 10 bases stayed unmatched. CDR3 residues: CASSQERGQGAFNYGYTF. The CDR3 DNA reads TGCGCCAGCAGCCAAGAAAGAGGACAGGGAGCTTTTAACTATGGCTACACCTTC.